This TCR beta chain was recorded in a study of CD8 T cell repertoires and HIV-1 epitope variants. Study summary: Tested: three Gag epitope families, Nef HW9 and YT9.

Details on this clone: No antigen is known for it.

Survey-depth immunoSEQ sequencing covered TCR beta CDR3 regions. TCRdb's copy holds only in-frame clones and misses some; the assay was immunoSEQ multiplex PCR. The sample holds about 5,900 clones, about 59% seen once. Sequenced input: cultured CD8+ T cells derived from PBMCs. The receptor was derived from a male donor with HIV.

CDR3 amino acids: CASSLVAASEGEQFF. The CDR3 coding sequence is TGTGCCAGCAGCCTAGTCGCAGCCTCGGAAGGTGAGCAGTTCTTC. The chain joins TRBV27 to TRBJ2-1; D unresolved. The CDR3 consists of 15 residues. Per the germline V gene, CDR1 is MNHEY and CDR2 is SMNVEV (reference sequence). The V gene lost 6 bases and the J gene lost 9 bases, with 21 bases spanning the gap.